These 27 T cell receptor beta chains share one sample of origin, sequenced in a study of CXCR3-negative and CXCR3-positive naive CD8 T cells (dated by TCRdb to the late 2010s). Instrument used: NextSeq 550. The Human TCR Profiling Kit (MiLaboratory) was used to prepare UMI-labeled 5' RACE TRB cDNA libraries. Each entry corresponds to one CDR3 protein sequence from reads that TCRdb reprocessed, and DNA is not given. The sample table holds about 90,000 distinct CDR3 sequences. In total, the top ten clones hold approximately 1% of the sample. Specimen: naive CXCR3- CD8+ T cells from blood. The cell subset or site label of this sample denotes: CD45RO-CCR7+CD27+CD95- naive CD8+ T cells lacking CXCR3 (TNR3-). The receptors were gathered from a human donor in good health. Some clones in this sample may be carry-over from other donors' samples.

This chain joins TRBV20-1 and TRBJ1-2; the TCRdb D gene call, TRBD1, has no DNA to confirm it. This CDR3 is built from 13 residues. CDR1 DFQATT and CDR2 SNEGSKA come from the germline V gene (reference sequence). This CDR3 reads CSADDSDDYGYTF.

V gene TRBV27 combines with J gene TRBJ1-5; absent DNA, TCRdb's TRBD1 call cannot be checked. CDR1 MNHEY and CDR2 SMNVEV come from the germline V gene (reference sequence). The CDR3 sequence is 14 residues long. The CDR3 spells CASSPGTVNQPQHF.

The chain is built from TRBV13 and TRBJ1-3. The CDR3 is made up of 14 amino acids. Germline assignment: CDR1 PRHDT and CDR2 FYEKMQ (reference sequence). CDR3 region: CASSLRSGGNTIYF. The variable domain in full, with the rest retrieved from reference TRBV13 and TRBJ1-3, is AAGVIQSPRHLIKEKRETATLKCYPIPRHDTVYWYQQGPGQDPQFLISFYEKMQSDKGSIPDRFSAQQFSDYHSELNMSSLELGDSALYFCASSLRSGGNTIYFGEGSWLTVV.

The V gene is TRBV29-1, the J gene TRBJ2-7. Per germline, CDR1 SQVTM and CDR2 ANQGSEA. This CDR3 is 12 amino acids long. CDR3 loop: CSVSGSSYEQYF.

The chain employs TRBV5-1 and TRBJ2-1; the D call from TCRdb, TRBD1, cannot be confirmed without DNA. CDR3 length: 15 amino acids. The germline V gene encodes CDR1 SGHRS and CDR2 YFSETQ. The CDR3 sequence: CASSWTGLGYDEQFF.

V is TRBV4-1 and J is TRBJ1-1. There are 15 residues in the CDR3. Germline V CDR1 and CDR2: MGHRA, YSYEKL. The CDR3 sequence is CASSQEPTRNTEAFF.

The chain is built from TRBV6-6 and TRBJ1-2; the D gene TCRdb calls, TRBD1, cannot be checked with no DNA. CDR1 and CDR2 from the germline V gene are MNHNY and SVGAGI (reference sequence). The CDR3 loop spans 14 amino acids. Here the CDR3 reads CASSYGDSGYGYTF.

This chain links TRBV12-3 or TRBV12-4 with TRBJ2-7. There are 13 residues in the CDR3. CDR3 loop: CASSRSLSYEQYF.

The V call is TRBV4-3, the J call TRBJ2-3; lacking DNA, the TRBD1 call made by TCRdb goes unchecked. This CDR3 region has 17 residues. Germline assignment: CDR1 LGHNA and CDR2 YSLEER. The CDR3 sequence: CASSQDGDASGFDVQYF.

The V gene is TRBV28, the J gene TRBJ2-2; TCRdb proposes TRBD1, but this gene call is untestable without DNA. The CDR3 is 16 residues long. The germline gives CDR1 MDHEN, CDR2 SYDVKM. The CDR3 region is CASRERQGWVTGELFF. The complete variable domain, with remaining parts taken from reference TRBV28 and TRBJ2-2, reads DVKVTQSSRYLVKRTGEKVFLECVQDMDHENMFWYRQDPGLGLRLIYFSYDVKMKEKGDIPEGYSVSREKKERFSLILESASTNQTSMYLCASRERQGWVTGELFFGEGSRLTVL.

V gene TRBV29-1 combines with J gene TRBJ2-7; no DNA is available, so the TRBD2 call from TCRdb remains unchecked. This CDR3 has 15 residues. CDR1 is SQVTM, CDR2 ANQGSEA, per germline. The CDR3 here is CSVEKAGGSSYEQYF.

The chain carries TRBV25-1 and TRBJ2-4. The CDR3 runs to 13 residues. The germline CDR1 and CDR2 sequences are MGHDK and SYGVNS. This CDR3 reads CASSSRRENIQYF.

The chain is built from TRBV6-5 and TRBJ2-7; TCRdb proposes TRBD1, but this gene call is untestable without DNA. Germline CDR1 MNHEY, CDR2 SVGAGI. The CDR3 is made up of 14 amino acids. The CDR3 sequence: CASSSPRDEYEQYF.

The chain uses TRBV7-6 and TRBJ1-1. Germline V gene lookup returns CDR1 SGHVS and CDR2 FNYEAQ. The CDR3 runs to 13 residues. The CDR3 sequence is CASSDGHNTEASF.

This sequence joins TRBV5-1 and TRBJ2-7; no DNA is available, so the TRBD2 call from TCRdb remains unchecked. CDR1 is SGHRS, CDR2 YFSETQ, per germline. The CDR3 is made up of 15 amino acids. The CDR3 sequence is CASSLGRGGSHEQYF.

This sequence joins TRBV20-1 and TRBJ2-1. CDR1 and CDR2 from the germline V gene are DFQATT and SNEGSKA (reference sequence). There are 14 residues in the CDR3. CDR3 sequence reads: CSARDKSSYNEQFF.

The chain uses TRBV7-6 and TRBJ1-2. The germline V gene has CDR1 SGHVS and CDR2 FNYEAQ. This CDR3 region has 13 residues. The CDR3 loop is CASRLGAGYGYTF.

The chain links TRBV27 to TRBJ2-1; TCRdb indicates TRBD2, and absent DNA this call remains unverified. Germline lookup yields CDR1 MNHEY and CDR2 SMNVEV (reference sequence). The CDR3 is 20 residues long. The CDR3 reads CASSNASRREIYSYYNEQFF.

V and J are TRBV29-1 and TRBJ2-1; TCRdb names TRBD1, which stays unverified in the absence of DNA. There are 12 residues in the CDR3. Germline V gives CDR1 SQVTM, CDR2 ANQGSEA. CDR3 protein: CSARGQGGEQFF.

The V call is TRBV29-1, the J call TRBJ2-1; absent DNA, TCRdb's TRBD2 call cannot be checked. There are 14 residues in the CDR3. CDR1 is SQVTM and CDR2 is ANQGSEA in the germline V gene. CDR3 sequence: CSVVAGGGYNEQFF.

The CDR3 protein is CASSLYRGAGELFF. The chain links TRBV7-6 to TRBJ2-2; without DNA, the TCRdb call of TRBD2 cannot be checked. The CDR3 is made up of 14 amino acids. The V gene's germline CDR1 is SGHVS and CDR2 FNYEAQ.

This chain joins TRBV7-7 and TRBJ2-1; TCRdb's D gene call, TRBD2, goes unchecked for lack of DNA. The CDR3 totals 14 residues. Germline CDR1 is SSHAT and CDR2 is FNYEAQ (reference sequence). CDR3 protein: CASSMWTSEDEQFF.

The CDR3 spells CASSYRINGGEKLFF. The V call is TRBV6-5, the J call TRBJ1-4. CDR3 size: 15 residues. In germline, CDR1 is MNHEY, CDR2 SVGAGI.

V and J are TRBV13 and TRBJ2-7; no DNA is available, so the TRBD2 call from TCRdb remains unchecked. Germline V gene lookup returns CDR1 PRHDT and CDR2 FYEKMQ (reference sequence). The CDR3 is 12 residues long. The CDR3 loop reads CASSFSGLEQYF.

The chain is built from TRBV6-5 and TRBJ1-2; the D call from TCRdb, TRBD1, cannot be confirmed without DNA. The CDR3 spans 14 residues. CDR1 is MNHEY, CDR2 SVGAGI, per germline. CDR3 residues: CASSYAGGGYGYTF.

V usage is TRBV27 and J usage is TRBJ2-7; the TRBD2 assignment by TCRdb is unverifiable without DNA. This CDR3 has 15 residues. Germline CDR1 and CDR2: MNHEY and SMNVEV (reference sequence). Here the CDR3 reads CASSLAGGGSYEQYF.

The CDR3 protein is CSVEKLSGELFF. The gene calls are TRBV29-1 and TRBJ2-2. Germline lookup yields CDR1 SQVTM and CDR2 ANQGSEA. The CDR3 consists of 12 residues.